This TCR beta chain was sequenced in a study of cytomegalovirus exposure and HLA in healthy donors. This clone was seen once. Its target is not known. Libraries were prepared by immunoSEQ multiplex PCR; TCRdb keeps only in-frame clonotypes and omits some of them. Of 300,000 to 400,000 clones in the sample, approximately 91% were seen once. Overall study findings and caveats: Cytomegalovirus association was assigned to approximately 160 TCR beta chains. A later analysis found first-cohort TCR clusters tended to co-occur in the 90 to 150 validation repertoires.

CDR1 and CDR2 from the germline V gene are SGHAT and FQNNGV. This CDR3 region has 15 residues. Trimming left V 3 bases short and J 0 bases short, with 12 bases between. The chain recombines TRBV11-2 with TRBJ2-7; D possibly corresponds to TRBD2 (6 bases). The sequenced material came from PBMCs. The sequence was collected from a man aged 30 to 39 in good health and CMV-seronegative. CDR3 coding DNA: TGTGCCAGCAGCTTTGGGACTTATAGCTCCTACGAGCAGTACTTC. Amino acid sequence: CASSFGTYSSYEQYF.